This T cell receptor beta chain comes out of a study of blood T cells in healthy people across ages (dated by TCRdb to about 2015). Concerning the study at large: In model experiments, template switching captured roughly one uniquely barcoded TCR beta cDNA molecule for every two T cells. Age-related changes in TCR beta repertoire diversity were measured in the study by deep sequencing normalized with unique cDNA molecular identifiers. The donors were split into four age groups: young (average around 17 years), middle-aged (39), aged (about 62) and long-lived (roughly 88). To avoid experimental bias, donors of different ages were distributed randomly across sequencing lanes. The study analyzed two additional independent replicas of 1 million unique cDNA reads from the same blood draw for two donors, one aged 18 to 29 and one aged 80 or older.

The donors were roughly 40 Caucasian individuals from Russia, aged roughly 6 to 95 years, who were systemically healthy. Each donor gave ten milliliters of peripheral blood, drawn into EDTA-treated Vacutainer tubes. Ficoll-Paque density-gradient centrifugation was used to isolate PBMCs, with at least 6.5 million per sample. Trizol reagent was used to extract total RNA from the PBMCs, yielding at least 5 micrograms per sample. For every donor, an aliquot of PBMCs went through flow cytometry to measure the percentages of naive CD45RAhigh/CD27high T cells. General findings and caveats noted by the study authors: Estimates of total diversity based on one million sequenced T cells were considered lower bounds and underestimates. A strong correlation was found between observed TCR beta diversity and the percentage of naive T cells measured by flow cytometry. As age increased, observed TCR beta diversity per million T cells dropped in a roughly linear way, and a significant reduction was already evident by age approximately 40. Compared with the aged group, the long-lived group had more naive CD4+ T cells, fewer expanded clones and increased TCR diversity, suggesting age selection. Because donor CMV infection status was unknown, age-related changes in expanded clonotypes were potentially confounded. Because profiling used bulk unsorted PBMCs, naive and antigen-experienced compartments could not be compared conclusively.

The receptor library was made with 5' RACE. The instrument given in TCRdb is Illumina HiSeq 2500. A second roughly 7 to 11 cycle PCR used a sample-barcoded 5' primer and a J-beta primer mix. A template-switch 5' adaptor carrying 12 random nucleotides introduced a unique molecular identifier onto each TCR beta cDNA molecule. At least 3 million CDR3-containing paired-end reads were obtained from each sample. First-strand cDNA synthesis was performed from all RNA using the Mint cDNA synthesis kit, with priming by a TRBC-specific oligonucleotide. Following uracil-DNA glycosylase treatment, all cDNA underwent a first 18-cycle PCR with the universal primers M1SS and BC2_uni_R. Turning to the authors' computational methods: Normalization of each sample was performed by random selection of 1 million high-quality reads, each carrying a distinct molecular identifier. Reads with shared molecular identifiers were discarded instead of being binned into consensus sequences. CDR3 identification, clonotype clustering and error correction used MiTCR with a Q25 quality threshold and the strictest error-elimination algorithm. Lower-bound total TCR beta diversity was estimated with a nonparametric unseen species model using Euler transformation. TCRdb handled the public reads itself, with Q25 trimming in fastp and clone calling in MiXCR, and kept productive beta chains. One record per CDR3 amino acid sequence lists the most common genes and DNA. The authors' filters were not applied to this entry. The table for this sample lists hundreds of thousands of distinct CDR3 sequences; 32% of them were counted only once. Together, the top ten hold approximately 15% of the sample.

V is pared back by 1 base and J by 1 base, with 8 bases lying between the germline termini. CDR1 and CDR2 are drawn from the germline V gene: SGHTA, FQGNSA. Counted from cysteine to phenylalanine, this CDR3 has 16 amino acids. Only the CDR3 part of the read is kept: 48 bases, read in frame from the first base. The sample holds many counts of this clonotype. Its cognate antigen has yet to be identified. No base quality values were provided; no much bigger clone lies one nucleotide off. The V and J genes are TRBV7-2 and TRBJ2-6, with the D segment identity uncertain. The sequencing sample was made of blood. This TCR came from an elderly woman in good health. Donor details come from another sample of the same person, matched by shared clones. CDR3 sequence: CASSLDKASGANVLTF. The nucleotide sequence is given as TGTGCCAGCAGCTTAGACAAAGCTTCTGGGGCCAACGTCCTGACTTTC.